The 5 T cell receptor beta chains in this list originate from one sample, sequenced in a study of OX40 agonist ivuxolimab in advanced cancers. The method was immunoSEQ multiplex PCR; TCRdb's version includes in-frame clones alone and lacks a portion of them. This table has tens of thousands of clones, more than 70% appearing once. Sequencing used CD4+ or CD8+ T cells sorted from blood, obtained in a trial of the OX40 agonist ivuxolimab. The receptors here all came from an adult with an advanced solid tumor such as melanoma, head and neck, liver or kidney cancer.

This clone was counted a single time. The chain is built from TRBV2 and TRBJ1-5, with TRBD1 as a possible D gene (5 bases). Germline CDR1 reads SNHLY; CDR2 reads FYNNEI. There are 16 residues in the CDR3. Trimming shortened V by 1 base and J by 2 bases, and 12 bases separated the two germline ends. CDR3 coding DNA: TGTGCCAGCAGTGAAGGACAGCCTCAGGGCAATCAGCCCCAGCATTTT. This encodes CASSEGQPQGNQPQHF. Based on the CDR3 plus reference TRBV2 and TRBJ1-5, the full variable domain is EPEVTQTPSHQVTQMGQEVILRCVPISNHLYFYWYRQILGQKVEFLVSFYNNEISEKSEIFDDQFSVERPDGSNFTLKIRSTKLEDSAMYFCASSEGQPQGNQPQHFGDGTRLSIL.

The rearrangement links TRBV9 to TRBJ1-3; tentative D call: TRBD1 (5 bases). The V and J ends lost 0 bases and 0 bases respectively, with 13 bases between them. Germline V gene sequence: CDR1 SGDLS, CDR2 YYNGEE. CDR3 length equals 17 residues. The CDR3 spells CASSVALGHNSGNTIYF. The CDR3 nucleotides read TGTGCCAGCAGCGTAGCTTTAGGACACAACTCTGGAAACACCATATATTTT.

The chain couples TRBV19 to TRBJ2-2; 7 bases line up with TRBD2. The CDR3 is made up of 16 amino acids. The germline gives CDR1 LNHDA, CDR2 SQIVND (reference sequence). The ends lost 5 bases at V and 3 bases at J; junction bases unmatched: 9. In DNA, the CDR3 is TGTGCCAGTAGTGCCTCCGGGACTACCTACACCGGGGAGCTGTTTTTT. Translation gives CASSASGTTYTGELFF. Full variable domain (missing parts from reference TRBV19 and TRBJ2-2): DGGITQSPKYLFRKEGQNVTLSCEQNLNHDAMYWYRQDPGQGLRLIYYSQIVNDFQKGDIAEGYSVSREKKESFPLTVTSAQKNPTAFYLCASSASGTTYTGELFFGEGSRLTVL.

The CDR3 sequence: CASSYSGGSLIGQYF. CDR3 coding DNA: TGTGCCAGCAGCTACAGCGGGGGGTCCCTTATTGGGCAGTACTTC. The V and J genes are TRBV7-9 and TRBJ2-7; 9 bases align to TRBD2. With 4 bases clipped from V and 9 bases from J, the junction kept 13 bases outside the gene matches. Germline V lookup: CDR1 SEHNR, CDR2 FQNEAQ (reference sequence). The CDR3 has 15 amino acids. The entire variable domain, with the rest obtained from reference TRBV7-9 and TRBJ2-7, is as follows: DTGVSQNPRHKITKRGQNVTFRCDPISEHNRLYWYRQTLGQGPEFLTYFQNEAQLEKSRLLSDRFSAERPKGSFSTLEIQRTEQGDSAMYLCASSYSGGSLIGQYFGPGTRLTVT.

V and J are TRBV7-9 and TRBJ1-1; D gene ambiguous. Trimming took 3 bases from V and 0 from J, leaving 8 bases between them. This CDR3 is 14 amino acids long. In germline, CDR1 is SEHNR, CDR2 FQNEAQ (reference sequence). The CDR3 is CASSFGVVNTEAFF. Written as DNA, the CDR3 is TGTGCCAGCAGCTTCGGGGTAGTGAACACTGAAGCTTTCTTT.